These 10 T cell receptor beta chains share one sample of origin, sequenced in a study of neurological immune-mediated disorders. Time point defined: longitudinal time-point 3. TCRdb recomputed calls from the 5' RACE reads with MiXCR, one row per CDR3 protein. The table records around 100,000 distinct CDR3 sequences, roughly a tenth of them present only once. The sample comprised PBMCs. The receptor set was obtained from a female donor with HTLV-1-associated myelopathy (HAM/TSP).

This clonotype showed up many times. This chain uses TRBV5-1 with TRBJ2-7; no firm D call. V gave up 0 bases and J gave up 6 bases, with 13 bases separating them. This CDR3 spans 14 amino acids. Germline values: CDR1 SGHRS, CDR2 YFSETQ. The CDR3 loop reads CASSLARQKREQYF. The CDR3 region has the DNA TGCGCCAGCAGCTTGGCCCGGCAGAAACGCGAGCAGTACTTC.

This clonotype was detected many times. This rearrangement joins TRBV20-1 to TRBJ2-4; 8 bases are shared with TRBD1. Trimming cost V 4 bases and J 8 bases; bases outside gene matches: 7. CDR1 DFQATT and CDR2 SNEGSKA come from the germline V gene (reference sequence). The CDR3 runs 13 residues. CDR3 sequence reads: CSATDRVVDIQYF. In DNA, the CDR3 is TGCAGTGCTACGGACAGGGTCGTGGACATTCAGTACTTC.

In this sample, this clonotype turned up many times. The chain has TRBV20-1 and TRBJ1-5; 7 nucleotides match TRBD1. V shed 5 bases and J 7 bases; nucleotides not matched to a gene: 8. Per the germline V gene, CDR1 is DFQATT and CDR2 is SNEGSKA (reference sequence). The CDR3 runs 13 residues. The CDR3 loop reads CSAHRDSIQPQHF. The CDR3 bases are TGCAGTGCTCATCGGGACAGCATCCAGCCCCAGCATTTT.

As to this clonotype: The CDR3 end shows no conserved phenylalanine or tryptophan, and so a read error is likely. The gene calls are TRBV5-1 and TRBJ2-7, with 8 bases lining up with TRBD1. Germline assignment: CDR1 SGHRS and CDR2 YFSETQ. The CDR3 has 13 amino acids. The CDR3 loop reads CANSLGQDYEQYL. CDR3 nucleotide sequence: TGCGCCAACAGCTTGGGACAGGACTACGAGCAGTACCTC.

This clonotype was observed many times. The chain recombines TRBV4-1 with TRBJ1-1; D possibly corresponds to TRBD1 (5 bases). The CDR3 sequence is 15 residues long. Germline CDR1 is MGHRA and CDR2 is YSYEKL. V lost 0 bases and J 4 bases, leaving 12 bases between the germline ends. DNA for the CDR3: TGCGCCAGCAGCCAAGATTTTGGGGGTTCCACTGAAGCTTTCTTT. The encoded protein is CASSQDFGGSTEAFF.

This clonotype was counted at least ten times. The chain couples TRBV5-1 to TRBJ2-1; the match to TRBD2 covers 12 bases. In germline, CDR1 is SGHRS, CDR2 YFSETQ. V lost 4 bases and J lost 6; bases outside the gene matches: 5. This CDR3 region has 15 residues. As DNA, the CDR3 is TGCGCCAGCAGCGCTACGGGACTAGCGGGCAATGAGCAGTTCTTC. Encoded protein: CASSATGLAGNEQFF.

In this sample, this clonotype turned up many times. The chain has TRBV7-3 and TRBJ1-1, with 8 bases lining up with TRBD1. Germline-derived CDR1 and CDR2 are SGHTA and FQGTGA. CDR3 length equals 15 residues. The ends lost 6 bases at V and 3 bases at J; junction bases unmatched: 9. The chain's CDR3 is CASRPGQDEYTEAFF. The CDR3 nucleotides read TGTGCCAGCAGACCGGGACAGGATGAATACACTGAAGCTTTCTTT.

This clonotype was recorded at least ten times. One end of the junction fails to match germline, which may point to a read error. The V and J genes are TRBV15 and TRBJ2-7, with 8 bases fitting TRBD2. Looked up from germline, CDR1 is LNHNV and CDR2 is YYDKDF (reference sequence). The CDR3 is 13 amino acids. CDR3 nucleotides: TGTGCTACCAGACGGGGGGGGCGGGACGAGCAGTACTTC. This sequence encodes CATRRGGRDEQYF.

This clonotype has ten or more counts. The CDR3 DNA follows: TGCGCCAGCAGTGAGTCGACAGAGACCCAGTACTTC. Its translation: CASSESTETQYF. The chain employs TRBV10-2 and TRBJ2-5; D ambiguous. CDR3 length equals 12 residues. The V gene's germline CDR1 is WSHSY and CDR2 SAAADI. The V end was cut by 0 bases, the J end by 4 bases, with 3 bases between.

In its sample, this clonotype was seen many times. This sequence joins TRBV6-1 and TRBJ1-2; D gene ambiguous. V shed 4 bases and J shed 4 bases, with 13 bases lying between them. CDR3 length: 14 residues. Germline V gene lookup returns CDR1 MNHNS and CDR2 SASEGT. The CDR3 spells CASSGSSEGYGYTF. CDR3 in DNA: TGTGCCAGCAGTGGATCATCCGAAGGCTATGGCTACACCTTC.